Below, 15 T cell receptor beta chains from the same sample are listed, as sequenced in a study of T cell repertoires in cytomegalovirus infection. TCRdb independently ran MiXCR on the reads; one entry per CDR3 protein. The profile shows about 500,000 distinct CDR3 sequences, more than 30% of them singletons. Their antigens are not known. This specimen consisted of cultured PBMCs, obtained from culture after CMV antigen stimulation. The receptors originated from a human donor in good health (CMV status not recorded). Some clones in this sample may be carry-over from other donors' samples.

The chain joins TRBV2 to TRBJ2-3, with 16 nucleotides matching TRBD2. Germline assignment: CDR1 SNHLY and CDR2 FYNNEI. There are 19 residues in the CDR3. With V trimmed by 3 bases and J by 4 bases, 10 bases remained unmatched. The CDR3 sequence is CASSDGLRGLAGGPDTQYF. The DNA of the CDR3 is TGTGCCAGCAGTGACGGCCTCAGGGGACTAGCGGGAGGGCCAGATACGCAGTATTTT.

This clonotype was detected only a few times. The CDR3 region is CASSQQGLRNQPQHF. The CDR3 bases are TGTGCCAGTAGCCAACAGGGACTCCGAAATCAGCCCCAGCATTTT. V usage is TRBV19 and J usage is TRBJ1-5; the D gene is possibly TRBD1 (6 bases). The germline gives CDR1 LNHDA, CDR2 SQIVND (reference sequence). V was shortened by 6 bases and J by 4 bases, with 16 bases between the two germline ends. This CDR3 is built from 15 residues. The full variable domain, its missing parts supplied by reference TRBV19 and TRBJ1-5, is DGGITQSPKYLFRKEGQNVTLSCEQNLNHDAMYWYRQDPGQGLRLIYYSQIVNDFQKGDIAEGYSVSREKKESFPLTVTSAQKNPTAFYLCASSQQGLRNQPQHFGDGTRLSIL.

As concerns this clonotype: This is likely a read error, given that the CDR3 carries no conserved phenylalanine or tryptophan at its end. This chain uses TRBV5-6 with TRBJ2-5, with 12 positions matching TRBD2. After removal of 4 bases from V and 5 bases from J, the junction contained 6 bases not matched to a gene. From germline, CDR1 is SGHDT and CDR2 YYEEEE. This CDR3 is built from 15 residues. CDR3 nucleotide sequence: TGTGCCAGCAGCGTTGGACTAGCGGGATGGGAGACCCAGTACTAC. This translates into CASSVGLAGWETQYY.

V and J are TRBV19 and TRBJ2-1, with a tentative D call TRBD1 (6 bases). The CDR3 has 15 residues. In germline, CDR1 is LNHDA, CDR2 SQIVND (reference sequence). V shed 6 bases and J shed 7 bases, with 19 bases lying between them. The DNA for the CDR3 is TGTGCCAGTAGCCCGGGACAAAACTCACTAAATGAGCAGTTCTTC. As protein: CASSPGQNSLNEQFF.

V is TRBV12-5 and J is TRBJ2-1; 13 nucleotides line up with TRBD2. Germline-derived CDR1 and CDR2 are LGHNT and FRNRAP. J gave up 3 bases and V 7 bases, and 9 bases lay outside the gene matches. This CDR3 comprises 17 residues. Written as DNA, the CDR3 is TGTGCTAGTGCCTTGACTAGCGGGAGGCCCCTCTACAATGAGCAGTTCTTC. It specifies CASALTSGRPLYNEQFF.

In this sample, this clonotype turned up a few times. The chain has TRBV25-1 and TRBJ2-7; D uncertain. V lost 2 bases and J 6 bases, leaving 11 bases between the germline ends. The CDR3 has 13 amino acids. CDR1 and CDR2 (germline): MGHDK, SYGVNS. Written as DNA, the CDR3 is TGTGCCAGCAGTGAAAACCGAGCCTTCGAGCAGTACTTC. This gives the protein CASSENRAFEQYF.

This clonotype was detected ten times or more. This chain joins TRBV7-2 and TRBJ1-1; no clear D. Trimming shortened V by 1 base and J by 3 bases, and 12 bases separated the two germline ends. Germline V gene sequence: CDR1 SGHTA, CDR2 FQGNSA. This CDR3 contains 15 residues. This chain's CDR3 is CASSLEDAGYTEAFF. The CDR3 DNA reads TGTGCCAGCAGCTTAGAGGATGCGGGCTACACTGAAGCTTTCTTT.

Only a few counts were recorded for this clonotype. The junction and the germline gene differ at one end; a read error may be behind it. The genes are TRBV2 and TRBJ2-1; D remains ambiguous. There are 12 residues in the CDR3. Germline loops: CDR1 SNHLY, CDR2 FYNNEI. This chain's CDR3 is CATPDSHNEQFF. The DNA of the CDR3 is TGTGCCACCCCCGACTCCCACAATGAGCAGTTCTTC. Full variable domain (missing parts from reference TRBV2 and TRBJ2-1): EPEVTQTPSHQVTQMGQEVILRCVPISNHLYFYWYRQILGQKVEFLVSFYNNEISEKSEIFDDQFSVERPDGSNFTLKIRSTKLEDSAMYFCATPDSHNEQFFGPGTRLTVL.

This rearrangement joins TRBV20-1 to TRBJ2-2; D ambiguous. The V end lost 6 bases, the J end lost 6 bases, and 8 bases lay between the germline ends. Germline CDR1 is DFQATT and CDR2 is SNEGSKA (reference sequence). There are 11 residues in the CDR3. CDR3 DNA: TGCAGTGCGGCGGACGCCGGGGAGCTGTTTTTT. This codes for CSAADAGELFF.

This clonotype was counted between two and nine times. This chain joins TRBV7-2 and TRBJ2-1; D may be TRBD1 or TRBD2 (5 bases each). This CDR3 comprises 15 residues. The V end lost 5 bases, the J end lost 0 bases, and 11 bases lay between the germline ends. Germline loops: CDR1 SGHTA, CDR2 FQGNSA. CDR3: CASSRDVSSYNEQFF. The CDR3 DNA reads TGTGCCAGCAGCAGGGACGTGAGCTCCTACAATGAGCAGTTCTTC.

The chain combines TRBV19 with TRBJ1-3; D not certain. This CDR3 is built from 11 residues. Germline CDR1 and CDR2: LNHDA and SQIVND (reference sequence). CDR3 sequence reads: CSVRAGNTIYF. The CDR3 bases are TGTAGCGTTCGGGCTGGAAACACCATATATTTT.

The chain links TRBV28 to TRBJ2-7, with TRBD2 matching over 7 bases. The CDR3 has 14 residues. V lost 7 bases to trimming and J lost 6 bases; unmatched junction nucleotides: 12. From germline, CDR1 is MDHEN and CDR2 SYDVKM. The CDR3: CASIGAGVVGEQYF. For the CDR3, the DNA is TGTGCCAGCATAGGGGCGGGAGTAGTAGGCGAGCAGTACTTC. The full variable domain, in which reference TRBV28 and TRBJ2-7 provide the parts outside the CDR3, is DVKVTQSSRYLVKRTGEKVFLECVQDMDHENMFWYRQDPGLGLRLIYFSYDVKMKEKGDIPEGYSVSREKKERFSLILESASTNQTSMYLCASIGAGVVGEQYFGPGTRLTVT.

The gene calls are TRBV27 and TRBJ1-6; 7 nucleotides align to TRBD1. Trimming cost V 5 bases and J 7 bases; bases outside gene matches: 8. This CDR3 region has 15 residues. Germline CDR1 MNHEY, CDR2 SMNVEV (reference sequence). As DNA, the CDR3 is TGTGCCAGCAGTCTGTGGACAGGAAGCAATTCACCCCTCCACTTT. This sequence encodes CASSLWTGSNSPLHF.

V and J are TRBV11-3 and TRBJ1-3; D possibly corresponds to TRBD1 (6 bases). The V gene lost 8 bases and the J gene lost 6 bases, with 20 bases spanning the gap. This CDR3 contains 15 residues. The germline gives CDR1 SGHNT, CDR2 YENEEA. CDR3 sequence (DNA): TGTGCCAGCCGTTCCCAGGGGACCCTTGAAAACACCATATATTTT. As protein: CASRSQGTLENTIYF.

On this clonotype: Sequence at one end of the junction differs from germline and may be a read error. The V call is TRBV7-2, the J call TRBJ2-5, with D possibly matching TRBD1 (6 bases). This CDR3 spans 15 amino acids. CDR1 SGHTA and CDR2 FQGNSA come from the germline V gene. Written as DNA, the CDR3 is TGTGCCAGCAGCTTAGGAGACAGGAGACAAGAGACCCAGCACTTC. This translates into CASSLGDRRQETQHF.